The T cell receptor beta chain described here comes from a study of CD8 T cells in Susac syndrome. Overall study results and limits: As the study acknowledged, the number of individuals who were part of its TCR sequencing and HLA analysis was relatively small.

In regard to this clonotype: Its matching antigen is unknown.

Trimming removed 0 bases from V and 1 base from J, with 4 bases in between. The germline CDR1 and CDR2 sequences are SNHLY and FYNNEI. This CDR3 is 14 amino acids long. It was with random hexamers that roughly 0.5 to 1 ug RNA was reverse transcribed. One entry per CDR3 protein results from TCRdb running MiXCR on the immunoSEQ multiplex PCR reads. The sample carries 160,000 or so distinct CDR3 sequences, over 85% recorded once. From blood CD8+ and CD4+ T cells, TCR beta sequences were generated. V usage is TRBV2 and J usage is TRBJ1-5, with unresolved D. The sample consisted of CD8+ T cells from PBMCs. The TCR was taken from a human donor with multiple sclerosis. The CDR3 nucleotides are TGTGCCAGCAGTGAAGCAGGGAGCAATCAGCCCCAGCATTTT. Translation gives CASSEAGSNQPQHF.